The 26 T cell receptor beta chains given below trace back to one sample, sequenced in a study of blood T cells in healthy people across ages. Together with a sample-barcoded 5' primer, a J-beta primer mix was included in a second PCR lasting 7 to 11 cycles. TCRdb itself ran the 5' RACE reads through MiXCR, one entry per CDR3 protein. The profile shows around 1,500,000 distinct CDR3 sequences, over 25% of them singletons. The source material was blood. These receptors all come from a woman aged 25 to 39 in good health.

This clonotype has only a few counts. The chain combines TRBV7-9 with TRBJ1-2; no clear D gene. The V gene's germline CDR1 is SEHNR and CDR2 FQNEAQ (reference sequence). With 10 bases removed from V and 5 bases from J, the gap between germline ends came to 26 bases. The CDR3 sequence is 16 residues long. The CDR3 DNA reads as TGTGCCACAAGTACGTGGGCGCTCGGCTCTGGGTATGGCTACACCTTC. Translated: CATSTWALGSGYGYTF.

V usage is TRBV29-1 and J usage is TRBJ2-5; the D gene is possibly TRBD2 (5 bases). Trimming shortened V by 4 bases and J by 5 bases, and 20 bases separated the two germline ends. Germline V gives CDR1 SQVTM, CDR2 ANQGSEA. The CDR3 contains 15 residues. CDR3 residues: CSVGGYPRLRETQYF. DNA for the CDR3: TGCAGCGTTGGAGGGTACCCCCGACTCCGGGAGACCCAGTACTTC.

As regards this clonotype: The junction differs from germline at one of its ends, possibly a read error. V and J are TRBV4-1 and TRBJ1-1, with unresolved D. Germline V gene lookup returns CDR1 MGHRA and CDR2 YSYEKL. The CDR3 consists of 14 residues. The CDR3 DNA reads TGCGCCAGCAGCCAGTGGGCCATGAACACCGAAGCTTTCTTT. Its translation is CASSQWAMNTEAFF.

The count of this clonotype is one. The V gene is TRBV6-2 or TRBV6-3, the J gene TRBJ2-7; 10 bases match TRBD1. Trimming took 6 bases from V and 2 from J; bases not matched to a gene: 4. The CDR3 extends over 14 amino acids. Germline V CDR1 and CDR2: MNHEY, SVGEGT. CDR3: CASSRDRGAYEQYV. The CDR3 region has the DNA TGTGCCAGCAGCCGGGACAGGGGAGCCTACGAGCAGTACGTC.

J is TRBJ2-3 and V is TRBV7-2, with D perhaps matching TRBD1 (6 bases). Trimming shortened V by 5 bases and J by 2 bases, and 11 bases separated the two germline ends. Germline V gene sequence: CDR1 SGHTA, CDR2 FQGNSA. This CDR3 comprises 14 residues. The CDR3 nucleotides read TGTGCCAGCAGCCCAGACAGGCACACAGATACGCAGTATTTT. Translated, it gives CASSPDRHTDTQYF.

As concerns this clonotype: The junction departs from germline at one end; a sequencing error may be responsible. V usage is TRBV12-3 or TRBV12-4 and J usage is TRBJ2-7; 10 bases agree with TRBD1. The CDR3 covers 14 residues. The CDR3 DNA reads as TGTGCCAGCAGCGTCGGGACAGGGGCCTACAAGCAGTACTTC. Translated: CASSVGTGAYKQYF.

This clonotype came up a few times. This sequence joins TRBV20-1 and TRBJ1-2; possibly TRBD1 for D (6 bases). Germline V gene lookup returns CDR1 DFQATT and CDR2 SNEGSKA (reference sequence). V was cut by 3 bases and J by 3 bases, with 17 bases left in between. The CDR3 has 15 residues. The CDR3 sequence is CSARGAGGPHYGYTF. CDR3 coding DNA: TGCAGTGCTAGGGGGGCAGGTGGCCCCCACTATGGCTACACCTTC.

This clonotype occurred a few times. The gene calls are TRBV13 and TRBJ2-1, with D possibly being TRBD2 (5 bases). This CDR3 has 16 amino acids. The germline gives CDR1 PRHDT, CDR2 FYEKMQ (reference sequence). The ends were cut back, 5 bases at V and 8 bases at J, with 22 bases in the middle. The CDR3 bases are TGTGCCAGCAGCCGGGAACTTGGCGGAGAGGATGATGAGCAGTTCTTC. Residues: CASSRELGGEDDEQFF.

This clonotype was observed a single time. Without the conserved terminal phenylalanine or tryptophan, this CDR3 likely stems from a read error. The chain uses TRBV16 and TRBJ2-5, with D possibly matching TRBD1 (6 bases). This CDR3 spans 14 amino acids. Germline V gene lookup returns CDR1 KGHSY and CDR2 FQNENV. V dropped 0 bases and J dropped 4 bases, with 9 bases sitting between them. In DNA, the CDR3 is TGTGCCAGCAGCCAATCGGGGGCCATAGAGACCCAGTACGTC. As protein: CASSQSGAIETQYV.

This clonotype has only a few counts. The rearrangement joins TRBV5-1 to TRBJ2-7; the D gene is possibly TRBD1 (5 bases). Germline V gene sequence: CDR1 SGHRS, CDR2 YFSETQ. CDR3 size: 12 residues. Trimming removed 1 base at V and 7 bases at J, with 9 bases between. The CDR3 DNA is TGCGCCAGCAGCTTGACGACAGAGGAGCAGTACTTC. Translating gives CASSLTTEEQYF.

This clonotype has more than one count but fewer than ten. The V and J genes are TRBV30 and TRBJ2-7; possible D gene TRBD2, 7 bases. In germline, CDR1 is GTSNPN, CDR2 SVGIG (reference sequence). V lost 0 bases, J lost 2 bases, and 11 bases lay in between. The CDR3 has 14 residues. The CDR3, as DNA: TGTGCCTGGAGTGTAGGGGGGGGAGCCTACGAGCAGTACTTC. It codes for CAWSVGGGAYEQYF.

This chain links TRBV10-3 with TRBJ1-2; a possible D gene is TRBD1 (6 bases). The CDR3 runs to 16 residues. Trimming removed 4 bases from V and 8 bases from J, with 23 bases in between. Germline V gene lookup returns CDR1 ENHRY and CDR2 SYGVKD. The CDR3 region is CAISGGQAIGGDGYTF. The DNA for the CDR3 is TGTGCCATCAGTGGGGGACAAGCTATCGGAGGTGACGGCTACACCTTC.

This clonotype was counted a few times. The chain uses TRBV5-1 and TRBJ1-2; D call uncertain. CDR1 and CDR2 from the germline V gene are SGHRS and YFSETQ. V was trimmed by 0 bases and J by 5 bases, leaving 14 bases between them. The CDR3 totals 15 residues. CDR3 sequence: CASSLEDGGTYGYTF. The CDR3 coding sequence is TGCGCCAGCAGCTTGGAAGACGGAGGAACATATGGCTACACCTTC.

The chain recombines TRBV19 with TRBJ2-6; TRBD1 matches at 7 bases. CDR1 is LNHDA, CDR2 SQIVND, per germline (reference sequence). This CDR3 has 17 residues. The V and J ends lost 3 bases and 0 bases, in that order; junction bases with no gene match: 5. The CDR3, as DNA: TGTGCCAGTAGTATCAGACAGGGCAGCTCTGGGGCCAACGTCCTGACTTTC. The encoded protein is CASSIRQGSSGANVLTF.

This clonotype was seen at least ten times. The genes are TRBV20-1 and TRBJ2-7; TRBD2 is a possible D gene (8 bases). Per germline, CDR1 DFQATT and CDR2 SNEGSKA (reference sequence). This CDR3 is 14 amino acids long. V dropped 5 bases and J dropped 1 base, with 15 bases sitting between them. CDR3 nucleotide sequence: TGCAGTGCTCACAGGGGCGGGAGGTCCTACGAGCAGTACTTC. Its translation is CSAHRGGRSYEQYF.

The chain couples TRBV29-1 to TRBJ2-3; 9 bases are shared with TRBD2. The CDR3 loop spans 14 amino acids. CDR1 is SQVTM and CDR2 is ANQGSEA in the germline V gene. Losses at the gene ends were 6 bases for V and 5 bases for J; bases not matched to a gene: 9. The CDR3 loop reads CSVERLAAIDTQYF. The DNA of the CDR3 is TGCAGCGTGGAGAGACTAGCGGCGATAGATACGCAGTATTTT.

Notes on this clonotype: A clone one base away is much larger, so this may be a read error. The V gene is TRBV20-1, the J gene TRBJ2-5, with 10 nucleotides matching TRBD2. CDR3 length equals 16 residues. V was pared by 0 bases and J by 1 base, with 5 bases of the junction left unmatched. CDR1 is DFQATT and CDR2 is SNEGSKA in the germline V gene (reference sequence). CDR3 nucleotides: TGCAGTGCTAGAGATCTGCCTAGCGGGAGCCAAGAGACCCAGTACTTC. Encoded protein: CSARDLPSGSQETQYF.

This clonotype was observed many times. This rearrangement joins TRBV20-1 to TRBJ2-5; TRBD2 might be the D (6 bases). This CDR3 contains 15 residues. Trimming stripped 5 bases from V and 1 base from J, with 17 bases between. Germline lookup yields CDR1 DFQATT and CDR2 SNEGSKA (reference sequence). The CDR3 nucleotides are TGCAGTGCTTTGCTAAGGCGGGGCGTCCAAGAGACCCAGTACTTC. This codes for CSALLRRGVQETQYF.

The chain is built from TRBV29-1 and TRBJ1-2, with D hard to call. Deletions cut 7 bases from V and 6 bases from J, with 9 bases between. CDR1 and CDR2 (germline): SQVTM, ANQGSEA. This CDR3 contains 10 residues. This chain's CDR3 is CSGANDGYTF. CDR3 DNA: TGCAGCGGGGCAAACGATGGCTACACCTTC.

Regarding this clonotype: A read error may account for a junction end that differs from germline. The J gene is TRBJ1-2, the V gene TRBV5-1; 7 positions agree with TRBD1. CDR3 length: 11 residues. Per germline, CDR1 SGHRS and CDR2 YFSETQ. CDR3 region: CASSLEGAWAF. Here the CDR3 DNA reads TGCGCCAGCAGCTTGGAGGGGGCCTGGGCCTTC.

This chain uses TRBV12-3 or TRBV12-4 with TRBJ1-1, with 7 bases aligning to TRBD1. This CDR3 contains 11 residues. J was trimmed by 10 bases and V by 2 bases; bases with no gene match: 1. This CDR3 is CASSLQGGAFF. The CDR3 nucleotides are TGTGCCAGCAGTTTACAGGGGGGAGCTTTCTTT.

This clonotype was detected a few times. This sequence joins TRBV12-3 or TRBV12-4 and TRBJ2-1, with 10 bases matching TRBD2. This CDR3 spans 13 amino acids. The trim removed 8 bases at V and 12 bases at J, leaving 10 bases unmatched. The CDR3 protein is CASGATSGVAQFF. The CDR3 DNA reads as TGTGCCAGCGGAGCCACTAGCGGGGTTGCGCAGTTCTTC.

This clonotype was observed a handful of times. The chain is built from TRBV12-5 and TRBJ2-1; 14 bases agree with TRBD2. The junction had 15 bases not matched to a gene; V was cut back by 6 bases and J by 5 bases. Germline-derived CDR1 and CDR2 are LGHNT and FRNRAP. The CDR3 runs 19 residues. This CDR3 is CASGAGTSGGGSFNNEQFF. In DNA, the CDR3 is TGTGCTAGTGGGGCCGGGACTAGCGGGGGAGGTAGTTTCAACAATGAGCAGTTCTTC. Full variable domain (outside the CDR3, taken from reference TRBV12-5 and TRBJ2-1): DARVTQTPRHKVTEMGQEVTMRCQPILGHNTVFWYRQTMMQGLELLAYFRNRAPLDDSGMPKDRFSAEMPDATLATLKIQPSEPRDSAVYFCASGAGTSGGGSFNNEQFFGPGTRLTVL.

There are a few counts of this clonotype. The rearrangement links TRBV4-3 to TRBJ1-5; D is uncertain. The CDR3 is 17 amino acids. Trimming pared 0 bases from V and 0 bases from J, leaving 12 bases between. Germline loops: CDR1 LGHNA, CDR2 YSLEER. The CDR3 reads CASSQDLGSYSNQPQHF. The CDR3 region has the DNA TGCGCCAGCAGCCAAGATCTCGGCAGCTATAGCAATCAGCCCCAGCATTTT.

This clonotype occurred many times. The chain combines TRBV20-1 with TRBJ2-7, with D hard to call. CDR1 and CDR2 from the germline V gene are DFQATT and SNEGSKA (reference sequence). The length of the CDR3 is 15 residues. The germline V and J ends were trimmed by 1 base and 2 bases, with 15 bases remaining between them. The CDR3 sequence is CSARVRSGGTYEQYF. For the CDR3, the DNA is TGCAGTGCTAGAGTAAGGTCGGGCGGAACCTACGAGCAGTACTTC.

A remark on this clonotype: At one of its ends the junction is not consistent with the germline gene, which may arise from a read error. V gene TRBV12-3 or TRBV12-4 combines with J gene TRBJ1-5, with D perhaps matching TRBD1 (5 bases). This CDR3 contains 15 residues. CDR3 sequence reads: CASSPRAGSSQPQHF. CDR3 coding DNA: TGTGCCAGCAGCCCCCGGGCAGGGAGCAGTCAGCCCCAGCATTTT.